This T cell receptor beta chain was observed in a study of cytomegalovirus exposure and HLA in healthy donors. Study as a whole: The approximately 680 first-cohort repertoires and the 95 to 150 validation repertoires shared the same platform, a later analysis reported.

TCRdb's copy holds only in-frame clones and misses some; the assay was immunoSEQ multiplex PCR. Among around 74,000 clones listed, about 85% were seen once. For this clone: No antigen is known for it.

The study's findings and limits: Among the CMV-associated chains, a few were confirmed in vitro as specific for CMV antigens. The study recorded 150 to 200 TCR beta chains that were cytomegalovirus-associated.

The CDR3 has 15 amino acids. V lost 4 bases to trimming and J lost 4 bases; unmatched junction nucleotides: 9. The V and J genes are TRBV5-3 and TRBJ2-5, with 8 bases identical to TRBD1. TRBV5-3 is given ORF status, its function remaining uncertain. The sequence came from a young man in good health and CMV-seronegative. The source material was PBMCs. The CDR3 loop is CARSPGQVGSETQYF. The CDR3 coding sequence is TGTGCCAGAAGCCCGGGACAGGTCGGATCAGAGACCCAGTACTTC.